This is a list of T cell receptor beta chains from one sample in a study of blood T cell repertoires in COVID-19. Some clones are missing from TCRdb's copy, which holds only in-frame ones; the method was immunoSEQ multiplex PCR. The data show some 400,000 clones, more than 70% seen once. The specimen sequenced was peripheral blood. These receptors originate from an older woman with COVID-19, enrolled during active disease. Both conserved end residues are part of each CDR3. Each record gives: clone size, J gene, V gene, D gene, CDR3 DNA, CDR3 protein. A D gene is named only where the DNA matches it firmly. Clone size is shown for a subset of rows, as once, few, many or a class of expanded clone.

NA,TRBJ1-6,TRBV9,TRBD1,TGTGCCAGCAGCGGTACAGGGGCGCCACCCCTCCACTTT,CASSGTGAPPLHF
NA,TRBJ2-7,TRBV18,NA,TGTGCCAGCTCACCATTAGACTACCGAGGCTCCTACGAGCAGTACTTC,CASSPLDYRGSYEQYF
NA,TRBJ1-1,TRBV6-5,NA,TGTGCCAGCAGTTACCTTTACAAGAACACTGAAGCTTTCTTT,CASSYLYKNTEAFF
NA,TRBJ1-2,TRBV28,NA,TGTGCCAGCAGTTTATCCGGAGGCCCTAACTATGGCTACACCTTC,CASSLSGGPNYGYTF
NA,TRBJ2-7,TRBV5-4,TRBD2,TGTGCCAGCAGCGATCCCAGCGGGGGTGGAAACGAGCAGTACTTC,CASSDPSGGGNEQYF
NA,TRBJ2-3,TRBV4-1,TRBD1,TGCGCCAGCAGCCAAGGGACAGGGGTAGGGGCAGATACGCAGTATTTT,CASSQGTGVGADTQYF
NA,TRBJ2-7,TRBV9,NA,TGTGCCAGCAGCGTAGGCTTGCAGGGCAACTACGAGCAGTACTTC,CASSVGLQGNYEQYF
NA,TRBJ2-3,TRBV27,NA,TGTGCCAGCAGTTTAAGGGGTTGGGGCACAGATACGCAGTATTTT,CASSLRGWGTDTQYF
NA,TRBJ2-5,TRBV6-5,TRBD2,TGTGCCAGCAAGCCTAGCGGTGGTCAAGAGACCCAGTACTTC,CASKPSGGQETQYF
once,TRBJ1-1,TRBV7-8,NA,TGTGCCAGCAGCCTCGATAGGGGAACAGGAGACCCTGAAGCTTTCTTT,CASSLDRGTGDPEAFF
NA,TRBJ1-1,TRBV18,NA,TGTGCCAGCTCACCCAAGACCCCGGCGGCGGCTGAAGCTTTCTTT,CASSPKTPAAAEAFF
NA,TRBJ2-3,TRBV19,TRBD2,TGTGCCAGTAGTACCCGCCTAGCGGGGGGGCCCACAGATACGCAGTATTTT,CASSTRLAGGPTDTQYF
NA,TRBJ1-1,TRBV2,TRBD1,TGTGCCAGCAGGGAAGACAGGGTGACTGAAGCTTTCTTT,CASREDRVTEAFF
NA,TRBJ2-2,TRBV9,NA,TGTGCCAGCAGCGTAGGGAGCACCAACACCGGGGAGCTGTTTTTT,CASSVGSTNTGELFF
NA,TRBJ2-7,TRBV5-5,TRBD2,TGTGCCAGCAGCCTACTAGCGCCGGCCTACGAGCAGTACTTC,CASSLLAPAYEQYF
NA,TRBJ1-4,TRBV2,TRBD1,TGTGCCAGCAGGGCGACAGGGAGGAATGAAAAACTGTTTTTT,CASRATGRNEKLFF
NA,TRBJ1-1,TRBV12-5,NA,TGTGCTAGTGGTCCCGGGGGCACTGAAGCTTTCTTT,CASGPGGTEAFF
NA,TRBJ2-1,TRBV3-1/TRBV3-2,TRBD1,TGTGCCAGCAGCCCACTGGGCGACAGGGTGAAGTTCTTC,CASSPLGDRVKFF
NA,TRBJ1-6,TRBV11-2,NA,TGTGCCAGCACGCCGGGGGTAGGTAATTCACCCCTCCACTTT,CASTPGVGNSPLHF
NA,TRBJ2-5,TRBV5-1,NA,TGCGCCAGCAGCTTGAGGGCCGGGGGCCAAGAGACCCAGTACTTC,CASSLRAGGQETQYF
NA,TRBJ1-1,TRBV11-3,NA,TGTGCCAGCAGCTTAGGAACAACTGAAGCTTTCTTT,CASSLGTTEAFF
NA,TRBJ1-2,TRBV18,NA,TGTGCCAGCTCACGCCAGGGGTTTGGGTCCACTAACTATGGCTACACCTTC,CASSRQGFGSTNYGYTF
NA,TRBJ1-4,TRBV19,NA,TGTGCCAGTCGAACCTTTGGGGGGTCTAATGAAAAACTGTTTTTT,CASRTFGGSNEKLFF
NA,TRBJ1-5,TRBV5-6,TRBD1,TGTGCCAGCAGTCCAGGGGGAAATCAGCCCCAGCATTTT,CASSPGGNQPQHF
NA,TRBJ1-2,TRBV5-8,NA,TGTGCCAGCAGCTTGGATGGAGCTCTTTACACCTTC,CASSLDGALYTF
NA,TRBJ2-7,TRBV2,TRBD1,TGTGCCAGCAGTCGGACAGGGGGCAGCTACGAGCAGTACTTC,CASSRTGGSYEQYF
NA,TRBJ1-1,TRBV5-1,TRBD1,TGCGCCAGCAGCTTGGCCGGGACAGGGAGAGCTTTCTTT,CASSLAGTGRAFF
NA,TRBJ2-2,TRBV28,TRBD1,TGTGCCAGCAGGGAACAGGGGCCCGGGGAGCTGTTTTTT,CASREQGPGELFF
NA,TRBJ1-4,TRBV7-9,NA,TGTGCCAGCAGCGCCGGGACAAAAAGGGGTGAAAAACTGTTTTTT,CASSAGTKRGEKLFF
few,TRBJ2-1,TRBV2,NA,TGTGCCAGCAAGATAGGGGAAACCAATGAGCAGTTCTTC,CASKIGETNEQFF
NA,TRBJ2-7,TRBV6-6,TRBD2,TGTGCCAGCAGTCAACGGACTAGCGGGGTATACTACGAGCAGTACTTC,CASSQRTSGVYYEQYF
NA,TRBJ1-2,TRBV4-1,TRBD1,TGCGCCAGCAGCCCCCAGGGGGACCAGGCTTATGGCTACACCTTC,CASSPQGDQAYGYTF
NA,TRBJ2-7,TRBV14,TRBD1,TGTGCCAGCAGCAAAAGGACGGGACAGCCCTACGAGCAGTACTTC,CASSKRTGQPYEQYF
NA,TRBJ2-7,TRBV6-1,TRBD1,TGTGCCAGCAGTGAAAAAGGGGGCACCTCCTACGAGCAGTACTTC,CASSEKGGTSYEQYF
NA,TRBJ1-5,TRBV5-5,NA,TGTGCCAGCAGCTTCCAGGGGTATCAGCCCCAGCATTTT,CASSFQGYQPQHF
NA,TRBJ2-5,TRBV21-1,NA,TGTGCTCCCCCCGGGTCGCAAGAGACCCAGTACTTC,CAPPGSQETQYF
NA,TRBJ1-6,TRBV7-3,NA,TGTGCCAGCAGCTTAACGCAGAATTCACCCCTCCACTTT,CASSLTQNSPLHF
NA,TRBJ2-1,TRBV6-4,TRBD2,TGTGCCAGCAGACCCCGGGCGGGGGGAACGTACAATGAGCAGTTCTTC,CASRPRAGGTYNEQFF
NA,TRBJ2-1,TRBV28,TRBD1,TGTGCCAGCAGTAGAGACAGGGGGTGGTTCAATGAGCAGTTCTTC,CASSRDRGWFNEQFF
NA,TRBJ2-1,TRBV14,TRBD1,TGTGCCAGCAGCCTTCCGGGACAGACTTACAATGAGCAGTTCTTC,CASSLPGQTYNEQFF
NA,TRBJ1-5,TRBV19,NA,TGTGCCAGTAGTATAGAGACAGATCAGCCCCAGCATTTT,CASSIETDQPQHF
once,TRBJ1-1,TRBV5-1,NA,TGCGCCAGCAGCAGGGACACAGGGAGCACTGAAGCTTTCTTT,CASSRDTGSTEAFF
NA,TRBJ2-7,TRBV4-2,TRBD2,TGTGCCAGCAGCCATGTACTAGCGCCGGTCACCTACGAGCAGTACTTC,CASSHVLAPVTYEQYF
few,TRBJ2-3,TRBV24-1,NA,TGTGCCACCAGTAGGGGCCCGGATACGCAGTATTTT,CATSRGPDTQYF
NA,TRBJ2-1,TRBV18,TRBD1,TGTGCCAGCTCACCCGGGACAGGGATGGAGAATGAGCAGTTCTTC,CASSPGTGMENEQFF
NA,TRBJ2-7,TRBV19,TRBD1,TGTGCCAGGACAGGGCTTTATTCCTACGAGCAGTACTTC,CARTGLYSYEQYF
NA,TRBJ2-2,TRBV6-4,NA,TGTGCCAGCAGTGACTCGGCCACCGGGGAGCTGTTTTTT,CASSDSATGELFF